These 32 T cell receptor beta chains originate from one sample sequenced in a study of cytomegalovirus exposure and HLA in healthy donors. Primers for the PCR totalled 60 Vbeta and 13 Jbeta. TCRdb's table, derived via immunoSEQ multiplex PCR, lists solely in-frame clones and lacks some. The table includes about 130,000 clones, over 75% detected once. Material: PBMCs. These TCRs come from a man younger than 35 in good health and CMV-seropositive.

The rearrangement uses TRBV7-2 and TRBJ2-2; a weak D match, TRBD1 (6 bases). This CDR3 contains 14 residues. CDR1 is SGHTA, CDR2 FQGNSA, per germline. The V gene lost 5 bases and the J gene lost 6 bases, with 13 bases spanning the gap. CDR3 residues: CASSPLTGPGELFF. The CDR3 bases are TGTGCCAGCAGCCCCCTGACAGGCCCCGGGGAGCTGTTTTTT.

This sequence joins TRBV4-3 and TRBJ1-4, with D possibly TRBD1 on 5 matching bases. Germline values: CDR1 LGHNA, CDR2 YSLEER. The CDR3 extends over 16 amino acids. The V end was cut by 3 bases, the J end by 4 bases, with 15 bases between. The CDR3 protein is CASSQRPDSFNEKLFF. CDR3 nucleotide sequence: TGCGCCAGCAGCCAGAGACCAGACAGCTTTAATGAAAAACTGTTTTTT.

The chain employs TRBV6-4 and TRBJ2-1; 11 bases fit TRBD2. The CDR3 runs 16 residues. Germline CDR1 is MRHNA and CDR2 is SNTAGT. Trimming at V came to 4 bases and at J to 4 bases, leaving 6 bases not matched to a gene. The CDR3: CASSASGTSGYNEQFF. CDR3 bases: TGTGCCAGCAGTGCATCCGGGACTAGCGGATACAATGAGCAGTTCTTC.

The CDR3 DNA sequence: TGTGCCAGCGGACAGCAAGAGACCCAGTACTTC. Translating it yields CASGQQETQYF. The J gene is TRBJ2-5, the V gene TRBV7-9, with D maybe TRBD1 (6 bases). The CDR3 totals 11 residues. Germline CDR1 and CDR2: SEHNR and FQNEAQ (reference sequence). Trimming shortened V by 8 bases and J by 2 bases, and 6 bases separated the two germline ends. Using reference TRBV7-9 and TRBJ2-5 for the parts outside the CDR3, the full variable domain is DTGVSQNPRHKITKRGQNVTFRCDPISEHNRLYWYRQTLGQGPEFLTYFQNEAQLEKSRLLSDRFSAERPKGSFSTLEIQRTEQGDSAMYLCASGQQETQYFGPGTRLLVL.

This clone was counted once. CDR3 loop: CASSPGTGIRNTEAFF. The CDR3 region has the DNA TGTGCCAGCTCGCCCGGGACAGGGATTCGGAACACTGAAGCTTTCTTT. The chain recombines TRBV18 with TRBJ1-1; the match to TRBD1 covers 9 bases. CDR3 length: 16 residues. Germline CDR1 KGHSH, CDR2 LQKENI. The trim removed 6 bases at V and 1 base at J, leaving 9 bases unmatched. The full variable domain, rest sourced from reference TRBV18 and TRBJ1-1, is NAGVMQNPRHLVRRRGQEARLRCSPMKGHSHVYWYRQLPEEGLKFMVYLQKENIIDESGMPKERFSAEFPKEGPSILRIQQVVRGDSAAYFCASSPGTGIRNTEAFFGQGTRLTVV.

This clone was found a few times. This chain uses TRBV7-9 with TRBJ2-3; 15 positions agree with TRBD2. CDR1 is SEHNR, CDR2 FQNEAQ, per germline (reference sequence). After removal of 2 bases from V and 1 base from J, the junction contained 7 bases not matched to a gene. The CDR3 totals 19 residues. This chain's CDR3 is CASSLSGTSGGPRTDTQYF. The CDR3 bases are TGTGCCAGCAGCTTATCTGGGACTAGCGGGGGGCCCCGCACAGATACGCAGTATTTT.

This clone was observed once. The rearrangement uses TRBV18 and TRBJ2-1; D ambiguous. Germline CDR1 and CDR2: KGHSH and LQKENI. Trimming took off 2 bases at V and 3 bases at J, with 14 bases between the two ends. The CDR3 totals 16 residues. The CDR3 region has the DNA TGTGCCAGCTCACCAATCCACTCTTACAGCTACAATGAGCAGTTCTTC. Protein sequence: CASSPIHSYSYNEQFF.

This clone occurred a few times. This chain uses TRBV30 with TRBJ2-1; D gene uncertain. The CDR3 loop spans 11 amino acids. The germline CDR1 and CDR2 sequences are GTSNPN and SVGIG (reference sequence). With 0 bases removed from V and 13 bases from J, the gap between germline ends came to 10 bases. Here the CDR3 reads CAWSVGSEQFF. The CDR3 DNA reads as TGTGCCTGGAGTGTCGGGTCTGAACAGTTCTTC.

The rearrangement uses TRBV4-3 and TRBJ2-6, with TRBD1 matching over 12 bases. CDR3 size: 20 residues. CDR1 LGHNA and CDR2 YSLEER come from the germline V gene. The ends lost 1 base at V and 2 bases at J; junction bases unmatched: 9. For the CDR3, the DNA is TGCGCCAGCAGCCAAGGGATTTCGGGACAGGGGGCGGCTGGGGCCAACGTCCTGACTTTC. This translates into CASSQGISGQGAAGANVLTF.

The table lists this clone with a few counts. V usage is TRBV11-2 and J usage is TRBJ1-2; the D is unclear. Trimming stripped 4 bases from V and 8 bases from J, with 14 bases between. The CDR3 is 13 amino acids. Germline CDR1 reads SGHAT; CDR2 reads FQNNGV. The CDR3 spells CASSSNPRRGYTF. The CDR3 bases are TGTGCCAGCAGCTCCAACCCCAGGAGGGGCTACACCTTC.

Notes on this clone: At one of its ends the junction is not consistent with the germline gene, which may arise from a read error. The sample carries other DNA sequences with the same CDR3. The gene calls are TRBV6-9 and TRBJ1-6; 8 bases line up with TRBD1. The CDR3 loop spans 14 amino acids. Germline loops: CDR1 MNHGY, CDR2 SVAAGI. CDR3 bases: TGTGCCAGCAGCCCGACAGGGGTTGGATCACCTCTCCACTTT. Its translation: CASSPTGVGSPLHF.

The chain links TRBV7-9 to TRBJ2-7, with a weak D call TRBD1 (5 bases). V gave up 4 bases and J gave up 0 bases, with 19 bases separating them. The CDR3 contains 17 residues. Germline V gives CDR1 SEHNR, CDR2 FQNEAQ (reference sequence). This CDR3 reads CASSSSQDSRTSYEQYF. The CDR3 DNA reads TGTGCCAGCAGCTCGAGCCAAGACAGCCGTACCTCCTACGAGCAGTACTTC.

The chain combines TRBV7-2 with TRBJ2-3, with D tentatively TRBD2 (6 bases). CDR3 length: 14 amino acids. V was shortened by 5 bases and J by 6 bases, with 15 bases between the two germline ends. CDR1 SGHTA and CDR2 FQGNSA come from the germline V gene. DNA of the CDR3: TGTGCCAGCAGCAGACTAGTAGCCTCCGATACGCAGTATTTT. This encodes CASSRLVASDTQYF.

This clone was detected once. The gene calls are TRBV2 and TRBJ2-5; 8 nucleotides match TRBD2. This CDR3 is built from 15 residues. CDR1 and CDR2 from the germline V gene are SNHLY and FYNNEI. J lost 1 base, V lost 7 bases, and 8 bases had no gene match. The chain's CDR3 is CASIRLAGIQETQYF. Written as DNA, the CDR3 is TGTGCCAGCATTCGATTAGCGGGGATCCAAGAGACCCAGTACTTC.

The table lists this clone with a few counts. The chain uses TRBV9 and TRBJ2-2, with D possibly being TRBD1 (6 bases). This CDR3 has 14 amino acids. Germline loops: CDR1 SGDLS, CDR2 YYNGEE. V was trimmed by 5 bases and J by 1 base, leaving 9 bases between them. CDR3 in amino acids: CASRNRVNTGELFF. CDR3 in DNA: TGTGCCAGCAGGAACAGGGTGAACACCGGGGAGCTGTTTTTT.

This clone was counted once. CDR3 coding DNA: TGCGCCAGCGCCCCTAGTCGGGGAATCGGGGAAAAACTGTTTTTT. It encodes CASAPSRGIGEKLFF. This chain uses TRBV10-2 with TRBJ1-4, with D hard to call. Germline CDR1 is WSHSY and CDR2 is SAAADI. The CDR3 runs to 15 residues. V shed 8 bases and J shed 8 bases, with 21 bases lying between them.

J is TRBJ1-1 and V is TRBV6-6, with D perhaps TRBD1 (5 bases). V shed 5 bases and J shed 1 base, with 8 bases lying between them. The CDR3 contains 13 residues. The germline CDR1 and CDR2 sequences are MNHNY and SVGAGI (reference sequence). The CDR3 is CASSPGGNTEAFF. The CDR3 DNA sequence: TGTGCCAGCAGTCCCGGGGGGAACACTGAAGCTTTCTTT.

The CDR3 DNA sequence: TGTGCCAGCAGTCCTAGGGGAACCGGGACACTTATCTACGAGCAGTACTTC. Its translation is CASSPRGTGTLIYEQYF. The chain recombines TRBV27 with TRBJ2-7; D perhaps matches TRBD1 (6 bases). Germline CDR1 and CDR2: MNHEY and SMNVEV (reference sequence). Trimming took off 5 bases at V and 3 bases at J, with 23 bases between the two ends. This CDR3 has 17 amino acids.

The chain has TRBV29-1 and TRBJ1-2; D is perhaps TRBD1 (6 bases). Trimming shortened V by 7 bases and J by 5 bases, and 17 bases separated the two germline ends. Germline lookup yields CDR1 SQVTM and CDR2 ANQGSEA. The CDR3 sequence is 13 residues long. In DNA form, the CDR3 reads TGCAGCGCCGCCGTGGGGGCCGAGTATGGCTACACCTTC. As protein: CSAAVGAEYGYTF.

The rearrangement links TRBV9 to TRBJ2-6; the match to TRBD1 covers 11 bases. The ends lost 0 bases at V and 2 bases at J; junction bases unmatched: 13. Per germline, CDR1 SGDLS and CDR2 YYNGEE. This CDR3 has 21 residues. Here the CDR3 reads CASSVALRGQGEVTGANVLTF. CDR3 nucleotides: TGTGCCAGCAGCGTAGCTCTTCGGGGACAGGGGGAAGTCACTGGGGCCAACGTCCTGACTTTC. Supplemented by reference TRBV9 and TRBJ2-6, the full variable domain reads DSGVTQTPKHLITATGQRVTLRCSPRSGDLSVYWYQQSLDQGLQFLIQYYNGEERAKGNILERFSAQQFPDLHSELNLSSLELGDSALYFCASSVALRGQGEVTGANVLTFGAGSRLTVL.

The J gene is TRBJ2-4, the V gene TRBV6-1; 7 bases align to TRBD1. The germline V gene encodes CDR1 MNHNS and CDR2 SASEGT. With 3 bases clipped from V and 2 bases from J, the junction kept 10 bases outside the gene matches. The CDR3 runs to 17 residues. The CDR3 here is CASSDIIQGQTKNIQYF. The CDR3 DNA sequence: TGTGCCAGCAGTGATATAATTCAGGGACAGACCAAAAACATTCAGTACTTC.

J is TRBJ2-5 and V is TRBV6-5; 7 bases are shared with TRBD1. Judging by the DNA end, TRBJ2-7 fits better; the J call may be wrong. Germline CDR1 reads MNHEY; CDR2 reads SVGAGI. The CDR3 sequence is 14 residues long. Written as DNA, the CDR3 is TGTGCCAGCAGTTCGGGACAGCCGATCTACGAGCAGTACTTC. This sequence encodes CASSSGQPIYEQYF.

V is TRBV19 and J is TRBJ2-2; weak D call: TRBD2 (6 bases). V shed 7 bases and J shed 4 bases, with 13 bases lying between them. The CDR3 is made up of 14 amino acids. Germline CDR1 LNHDA, CDR2 SQIVND (reference sequence). In nucleotides, the CDR3 is TGTGCCAGTACTCTAGCGACGACCACCGGGGAGCTGTTTTTT. Its translation is CASTLATTTGELFF.

The chain links TRBV7-9 to TRBJ2-7; maybe TRBD1 (6 bases). Germline CDR1 is SEHNR and CDR2 is FQNEAQ (reference sequence). Trimming pared 0 bases from V and 3 bases from J, leaving 15 bases between. The CDR3 extends over 16 amino acids. The CDR3, as DNA: TGTGCCAGCAGCTTAGCTACTTCAGGGGTAGGCTACGAGCAGTACTTC. Protein: CASSLATSGVGYEQYF. The whole variable domain, remainder taken from reference TRBV7-9 and TRBJ2-7, is DTGVSQNPRHKITKRGQNVTFRCDPISEHNRLYWYRQTLGQGPEFLTYFQNEAQLEKSRLLSDRFSAERPKGSFSTLEIQRTEQGDSAMYLCASSLATSGVGYEQYFGPGTRLTVT.

The V and J genes are TRBV19 and TRBJ2-3, with a possible D match to TRBD1 (5 bases). The CDR3 sequence is 21 residues long. V lost 4 bases and J 4 bases, leaving 33 bases between the germline ends. Per germline, CDR1 LNHDA and CDR2 SQIVND (reference sequence). The CDR3 sequence is CASSSRAGTYRLGLAADTQYF. CDR3 DNA: TGTGCCAGTAGTAGCAGGGCCGGCACTTACCGACTTGGCCTCGCTGCAGATACGCAGTATTTT.

A few counts support this clone. The rearrangement uses TRBV21-1 and TRBJ2-2; no DNA check was done on the table's D call, TRBD2. TRBV21-1 is a known pseudogene. The CDR3 loop spans 16 amino acids. Written as DNA, the CDR3 is TGTGCCAGCAGTTACACCTTCACGTTTCGGGGCGGGGAGCTGTTTTTT. Amino acid sequence: CASSYTFTFRGGELFF.

This chain joins TRBV10-3 and TRBJ2-5, with 9 bases lining up with TRBD1. Germline V gene data show CDR1 as ENHRY and CDR2 as SYGVKD. This CDR3 region has 15 residues. V dropped 4 bases and J dropped 3; count of bases not matched to a gene: 6. The DNA for the CDR3 is TGTGCCATCAGTGGCCGGGACAGGGAGAAAGAGACCCAGTACTTC. This gives the protein CAISGRDREKETQYF.

The table lists this clone with a few counts. The chain combines TRBV7-9 with TRBJ1-1; D may be TRBD1 (5 bases). Trimming removed 1 base at V and 7 bases at J, with 7 bases between. Germline CDR1 is SEHNR and CDR2 is FQNEAQ (reference sequence). The length of the CDR3 is 12 residues. The CDR3 DNA is TGTGCCAGCAGCTTAGTCGGGGGTGAAGCTTTCTTT. Protein: CASSLVGGEAFF.

J is TRBJ2-7 and V is TRBV25-1, with D possibly being TRBD2 (5 bases). The CDR3 loop spans 12 amino acids. With 3 bases removed from V and 5 bases from J, the gap between germline ends came to 8 bases. Per the germline V gene, CDR1 is MGHDK and CDR2 is SYGVNS. In nucleotides, the CDR3 is TGTGCCAGCAGTGAGTCCGGGAACGAGCAGTACTTC. The encoded protein is CASSESGNEQYF.

This rearrangement joins TRBV6-1 to TRBJ1-4, with D unresolved. The germline V gene encodes CDR1 MNHNS and CDR2 SASEGT. The V gene lost 7 bases and the J gene lost 0 bases, with 9 bases spanning the gap. The CDR3 has 14 residues. The CDR3 coding sequence is TGTGCCAGCAATGGTCGGGCAACTAATGAAAAACTGTTTTTT. It is translated as CASNGRATNEKLFF.

CDR3 in DNA: TGTGCCAGCAGCCCGGAAAGGACAGGGGGCGTTATTGAAAAACTGTTTTTT. This gives the protein CASSPERTGGVIEKLFF. This rearrangement joins TRBV7-2 to TRBJ1-4; TRBD1 aligns across 11 bases. Germline V gene data show CDR1 as SGHTA and CDR2 as FQGNSA. The V segment lost 5 bases and the J segment 7 bases; nucleotides outside the gene matches: 12. The CDR3 loop spans 17 amino acids.

The genes are TRBV27 and TRBJ2-7; 7 bases map to TRBD2. The CDR3 sequence is 16 residues long. Germline V gene sequence: CDR1 MNHEY, CDR2 SMNVEV (reference sequence). Germline trimming cut 4 bases from V and 0 bases from J; bases unmatched to any gene: 9. The CDR3 nucleotides are TGTGCCAGCAGTTGGGAGGGTAGCGTTAACTCCTACGAGCAGTACTTC. Translation: CASSWEGSVNSYEQYF.